Given below is one T cell receptor beta chain in context. The target antigen is unknown. Per the germline V gene, CDR1 is SGHRS and CDR2 is YFSETQ. The V end lost 3 bases, the J end lost 6 bases, and 17 bases lay between the germline ends. The CDR3 is made up of 15 amino acids. This entry is derived from a study of CD8 T cells in ankylosing spondylitis. Findings and caveats of the study: In reactive arthritis synovial fluid and blood, some motif variants had been reported before. Matched ankylosing spondylitis synovial fluid reportedly contained a significantly enriched population of disease-linked clones. Ankylosing spondylitis blood appeared to be characterized by a TCR beta motif of roughly eight highly homologous variants.

Each CDR3 protein is one row after TCRdb ran MiXCR on the 5' RACE reads. The sample records some 250,000 distinct CDR3 sequences, roughly a quarter being singletons. This chain uses TRBV5-1 with TRBJ2-3; D gene ambiguous. The receptor was derived from a male donor with ankylosing spondylitis or in good health (not recorded which). Sequencing was performed on blood, either unsorted or a sorted T cell fraction (not recorded which). The CDR3 loop reads CASSSSGGVGDTQYF. In DNA form, the CDR3 reads TGCGCCAGCAGCTCATCTGGTGGGGTGGGGGATACGCAGTATTTT.